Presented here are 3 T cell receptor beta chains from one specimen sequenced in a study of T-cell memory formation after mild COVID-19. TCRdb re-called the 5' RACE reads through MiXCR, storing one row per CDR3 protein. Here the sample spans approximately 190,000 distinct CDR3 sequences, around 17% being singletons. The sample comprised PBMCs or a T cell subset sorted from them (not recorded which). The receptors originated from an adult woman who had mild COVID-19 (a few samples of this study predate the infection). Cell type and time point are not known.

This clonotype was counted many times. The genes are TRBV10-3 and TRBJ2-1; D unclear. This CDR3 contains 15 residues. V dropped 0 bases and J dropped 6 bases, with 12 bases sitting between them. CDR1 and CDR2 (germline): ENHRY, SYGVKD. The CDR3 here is CAISESALRVNEQFF. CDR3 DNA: TGTGCCATCAGTGAGTCGGCCTTACGCGTCAATGAGCAGTTCTTC.

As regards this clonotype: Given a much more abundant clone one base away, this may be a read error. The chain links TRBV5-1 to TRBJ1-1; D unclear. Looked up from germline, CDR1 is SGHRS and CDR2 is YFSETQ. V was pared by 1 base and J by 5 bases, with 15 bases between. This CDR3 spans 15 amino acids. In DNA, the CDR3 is TGCGCCAGCAGCTTGTCCCCCACATGGGGAACTGAAGCTTTCTTT. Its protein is CASSLSPTWGTEAFF.

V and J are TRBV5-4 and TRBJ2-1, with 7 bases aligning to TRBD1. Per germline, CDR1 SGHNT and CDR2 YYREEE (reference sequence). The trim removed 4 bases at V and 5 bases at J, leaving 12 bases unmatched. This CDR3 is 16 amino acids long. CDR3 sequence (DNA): TGTGCCAGCAGCCCAGGTAGAGGGACAGCCAACAATGAGCAGTTCTTC. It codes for CASSPGRGTANNEQFF.